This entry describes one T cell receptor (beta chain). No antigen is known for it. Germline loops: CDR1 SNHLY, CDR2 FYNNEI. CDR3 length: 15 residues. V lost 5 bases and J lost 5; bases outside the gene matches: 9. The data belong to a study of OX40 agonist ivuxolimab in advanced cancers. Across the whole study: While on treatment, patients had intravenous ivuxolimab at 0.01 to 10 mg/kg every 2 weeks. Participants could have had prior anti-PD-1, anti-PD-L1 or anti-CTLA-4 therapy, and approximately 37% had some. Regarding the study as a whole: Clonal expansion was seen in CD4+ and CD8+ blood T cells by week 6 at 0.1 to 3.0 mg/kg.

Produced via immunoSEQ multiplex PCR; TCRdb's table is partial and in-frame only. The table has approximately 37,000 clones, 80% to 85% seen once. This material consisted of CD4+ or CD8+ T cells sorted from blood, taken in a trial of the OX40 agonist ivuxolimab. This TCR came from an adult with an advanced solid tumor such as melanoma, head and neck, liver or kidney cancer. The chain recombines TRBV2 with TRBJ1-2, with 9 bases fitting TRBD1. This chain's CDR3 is CASSFLQGAGYGYTF. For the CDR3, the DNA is TGTGCCAGCAGTTTCTTACAGGGGGCAGGGTATGGCTACACCTTC.